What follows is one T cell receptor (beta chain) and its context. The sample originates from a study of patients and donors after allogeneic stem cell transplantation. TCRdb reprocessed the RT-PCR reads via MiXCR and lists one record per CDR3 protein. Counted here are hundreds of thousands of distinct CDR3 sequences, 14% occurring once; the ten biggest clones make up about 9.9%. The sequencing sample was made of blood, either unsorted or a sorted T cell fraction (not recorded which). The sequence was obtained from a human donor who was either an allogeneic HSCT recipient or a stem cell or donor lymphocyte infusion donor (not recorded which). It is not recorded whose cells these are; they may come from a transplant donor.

For the CDR3, the DNA is TGTGCCAGCACAGTGGCAGGGGGCGTAGGGGAGACCCAGTACTTC. This sequence encodes CASTVAGGVGETQYF. The J gene is TRBJ2-5, the V gene TRBV2, with 8 bases aligning to TRBD1. The V segment lost 7 bases and the J segment 5 bases; nucleotides outside the gene matches: 12. Germline values: CDR1 SNHLY, CDR2 FYNNEI. The CDR3 extends over 15 amino acids. Based on the CDR3 plus reference TRBV2 and TRBJ2-5, the full variable domain is EPEVTQTPSHQVTQMGQEVILRCVPISNHLYFYWYRQILGQKVEFLVSFYNNEISEKSEIFDDQFSVERPDGSNFTLKIRSTKLEDSAMYFCASTVAGGVGETQYFGPGTRLLVL.